This T cell receptor beta chain was retrieved from a study of cytomegalovirus exposure and HLA in healthy donors (dated by TCRdb to about 2017). About the study as a whole: According to an earlier analysis of 550 to 700 of the donors, about 190 million T cells yielded approximately 120 million unique TCR beta sequences and about 280 Gb of sequence data. To decide whether each TCR beta V gene segment behaved as functional or pseudogenic, an earlier analysis of some 600 of the donors relied on high-throughput TCR beta sequencing. Several DR-DQ haplotypes were treated as single units for association and clustering because of strong linkage in the cohort. The T cell repertoires of some 700 subjects were profiled by immunosequencing and related to cytomegalovirus serostatus. Every repertoire in the discovery cohort had been generated on one and the same sequencing platform. In the later analysis, no new phenotypic data were used to find candidate immune exposures; instead, reliance was placed on TCR beta sequences and their occurrence across donors. An early release covering about 600 HLA-typed donors comprised 250 to 350 gigabases of sequencing data and around 80 million unique TCR sequences. The study was designed to test whether signatures of past pathogen exposure could be identified by cataloging public T cell receptors. Genome-wide SNP genotypes for about 55% of the 666 donors were used in a later genetic analysis, which treated that subset as a discovery cohort. Of the roughly 400 genotyped donors, about 84% fell in the genetic ancestry cluster associated with self-reported Caucasian donors. Among approximately 370 genotyped donors of the cohort, an average of about 220,000 unique TCR beta nucleotide sequences was sequenced per donor, of which 15% to 20% were non-productive. The study combined high-throughput TCR immunosequencing, statistical association of individual TCRs with disease status, and machine learning to predict cytomegalovirus infection status. Donor age, sex, ethnicity and CMV serostatus were collected together with the repertoire data. Class I and class II HLA loci were covered by the typing at four-digit resolution. Along with the approximately 670-subject first cohort, a separate validation cohort of over a hundred different subjects was used. Typing coverage varied by locus: about 629-630 donors for A, B, C, DRB1 and DQB1; about 520 for DQA1; more than 600 for DPA1; fewer than 480 for DPB1. A later analysis re-analyzed previously published TCR beta repertoires from several hundred donors and added high-resolution HLA genotyping to study TCR occurrence patterns.

A note on this clone: Its antigen remains undetermined. The junction departs from the called germline gene at one end, perhaps through a read error.

Broad study findings and their caveats: Correlated functional status among segregating V segments might reflect linkage disequilibrium, but an unknown experimental factor could not be ruled out. In vitro tests confirmed that a few of the cytomegalovirus-associated TCR beta chains recognize cytomegalovirus antigens. When HLA alleles, especially DR and DQ, strongly co-occurred, attributing TCR associations to individual alleles was difficult. According to a later analysis, most CMV-associated TCR beta chains appeared to be HLA-restricted, and the HLA associations seemed to be driven largely by CMV exposure. In a later analysis, HLA-associated TCR beta chains were found to be more clonally expanded and to have lower generation probabilities than equally common non-associated chains. In this cohort, only TCR beta chains were sequenced, and detectable features were limited by the absence of alpha or paired-chain data. While some public TCRs were present in many individuals, most TCR sequences turned up only very rarely across donors. The authors suggested that the approach could potentially be extended to other disease states and immunological phenotypes. V-gene and J-gene trimming of TCR beta chains was associated with a missense DCLRE1C variant in a later genetic analysis, and the association was replicated in an independent cohort. Some IMGT-functional V segments, including TRBV6-2 and TRBV6-3, could not be distinguished by the 87-base-pair reads and were therefore excluded. A further reported finding was that TCR beta sequences accurately predicted the HLA-A and HLA-B alleles for most subjects in the first cohort. A group of highly shared sequence variants was considered likely to be a technical artifact of the sequencing pipeline. Compared with the roughly 720-donor mean, donors in an Asian-associated ancestry cluster had fewer N-insertions in productive TCRs, according to a later genetic analysis. Cytomegalovirus status was reported to be diagnosed by the classifier with high specificity and sensitivity in both the original and validation cohorts. Because counts were too low, more than 15 rarely observed V segments, including chromosome 9 orphons, were excluded from the earlier analysis of 500 to 700 of the donors. Because HLA typing was unavailable for some donors at each locus, only the typed subset was used in association tests. The study gave a list of more than 150 TCR beta chains associated with cytomegalovirus. At a false discovery rate of 0.05, a later analysis linked about 17,000 TCR beta sequences to specific HLA alleles. The presence/absence analyses assumed that sequencing depth was roughly uniform across donors, and that assumption may not be true. According to a later analysis, TCR association rates differed among HLA loci, with DRB1 alleles showing the most associated TCRs and HLA-C alleles showing the fewest. A later analysis reported that several top co-occurrence clusters appeared linked to parvovirus B19, influenza, CMV and Epstein-Barr virus. The only immune exposure information available for the cohort was CMV serostatus. Broadly in line with IMGT annotations, most TCR beta V segments showed up in productive rearrangements about 90% or about 30% of the time in an earlier analysis of 450 to 750 of the donors.

Library creation used the immunoSEQ multiplex PCR assay. For the multiplex PCR, a mixture combining 60 forward primers for TCR Vbeta segments and 13 reverse primers for TCR Jbeta segments was used. Amplification of the CDR3 region of rearranged TCR beta genes was performed with a multiplex PCR assay on genomic DNA. Amplified TCR beta libraries were sequenced as 87-base-pair reads on the Illumina HiSeq System. As for how the authors treated the data: A later analysis counted some 80 million unique TCR beta chains across the 650 to 800 repertoires, and 9 million to 14 million of these chains were shared by at least two donors. Raw reads were error-corrected and collapsed into unique sequences by a nearest-neighbor algorithm in which closely related sequences were merged to remove PCR and sequencing errors. V, D and J gene segments were assigned by aligning CDR3 sequences to IMGT reference sequences. For a sequence to be retained, at least a six-nucleotide match to both a V gene segment and a J gene segment was required. A rearrangement counted as productive if the CDR3 had no stop codons and remained in frame with V and J, and every other rearrangement counted as non-productive. CDR3 was defined by IMGT convention, running from the second conserved V-encoded cysteine to the conserved J-encoded phenylalanine. Sequences without an unambiguous match to a single V gene segment were excluded from the earlier analysis of about 640 of the donors. In an earlier analysis of 587 of the donors, V segments were called functional above 56.7% productive rearrangements and were called segregating when the between-donor standard deviation exceeded 5%. To diagnose cytomegalovirus status from the catalog of TCR beta chain sequences, a statistical classification framework was built. In a later analysis, TCR nucleotide sequences were compared against IMGT/GENE-DB human TR gene sequences so that V and J genes could be assigned. A later analysis assigned CDR3 sequences and most-parsimonious VDJ recombination scenarios with the TCRdist pipeline. In a later analysis, each TCR beta chain was defined by its CDR3 amino acid sequence together with its V-gene family, and reads lacking a unique V-gene family were excluded. In a later analysis, fewer than 600 highly shared, low-generation-probability nucleotide sequences were removed to address suspected cross-contamination and a sequencing artifact. For each public chain, a later analysis derived a clonal expansion index from normalized ranks of inferred template counts within each repertoire. A later analysis computed generation probabilities with a VDJ recombination model fitted to out-of-frame rearrangements, and checked the results against IGoR. A later analysis scored TCR-TCR, TCR-HLA and TCR-CMV co-occurrence with hypergeometric tests, applying a repertoire-size bias correction to TCR pairs. In a later analysis, false discovery rates were estimated by permuting HLA or CMV assignments 20 times. In a later analysis, co-occurring TCRs were grouped using DBSCAN, and TCRdist sequence similarity was added for clustering within HLA-allele-positive subsets. Repertoires with fewer than 30,000 or more than 120,000 public chains were left out of co-occurrence clustering, as were roughly five repertoires with anomalous nucleotide sharing. This immuneACCESS table, as held by TCRdb, lists in-frame sequences with V and J called but not all clones. Of the missing ones, under half trace to an unresolved V gene in checked studies; the others have no known cause. The V and J calls and clone size are taken from that table; D and trimming were inferred from the DNA. In all, the sample holds some 120,000 clones, and 75% to 90% of those were seen once. The top ten clonotypes cover more than 3% of the sample.

The CDR1 and CDR2 encoded by the germline V gene (reference sequence) are SEHNR and FQNEAQ. The CDR3 runs 15 amino acids, cysteine and phenylalanine included. Left in the record is the CDR3 DNA by itself, 45 bases read in frame from the first base. In total, 630 or so healthy bone marrow donors made up the cohort. At the time of sampling, all cohort members were nominally healthy, though unrecorded immune exposures were likely present. The donor was CMV seronegative and was included in the group of over 300 seronegative cohort members. A peripheral blood sample was provided by each donor, and peripheral blood mononuclear cells were used for TCR beta sequencing. The Qiagen DNeasy Blood Extraction Kit was used to extract genomic DNA from the blood cell samples.

This sequence was found in a male donor in good health and CMV-seronegative. The chain links TRBV7-9 with TRBJ1-5; matching of 5 bases hints at TRBD1 as the D gene. The sequencing input was PBMCs. CDR3 reads: CSSSLDSGNNQPQHF. The bases are TGTTCCAGCAGCTTAGACTCAGGGAACAATCAGCCCCAGCATTTT.